These T cell receptor beta chains were read from a single sample in a study of identical twins. TCRdb fed the 5' RACE reads into MiXCR, producing one record per CDR3 protein. The profile shows a few hundred thousand distinct CDR3 sequences, approximately 18% of them singletons. Source material: naive T cells sorted from blood. Source of these receptors: a man aged 45-65 years in good health. CDR3s include the opening cysteine and the closing phenylalanine or tryptophan. Expanded clones get a size class; other rows say once, few or many, or leave the size out.

clone_size v_call cdr3_aa
once TRBV18 CASSPLLAGEGGELFF
NA TRBV7-9 CASSVYRDSDTEAFF
many TRBV5-1 CASSLTGQGSTEAFF
many TRBV10-3 CAISDLGSGADTQYF
NA TRBV20-1 CSARKTDSTDTQYF
few TRBV28 CASNLAPGELFF
many TRBV4-2 CASSQGVRVYEQYF
few TRBV2 CASSSALNTGELFF
few TRBV10-3 CAISGTGHNTGELFF
many TRBV20-1 CSATGQGVLLRLAASYEQYF
NA TRBV4-1 CASSQDRGIRGTEAFF
many TRBV20-1 CSASREWTGELFF
NA TRBV12-3/TRBV12-4 CASSPSGTGRDEQFF
few TRBV15 CATSRADRANTGELFF
many TRBV25-1 CASSESGFLSGNTIYF
few TRBV4-2 CASSQNRDRAYEQYF
NA TRBV7-9 CASSLQYGDTSNTQYF
NA TRBV20-1 CSFRTSGWETQYF
few TRBV5-1 CASRGIGTEAFF
many TRBV20-1 CSARALGVNQPQHF
NA TRBV5-1 CASSLAADRETQYF
NA TRBV29-1 CSVLSSDGYTF
NA TRBV29-1 CSVVRLAGGRGQFF
NA TRBV12-3/TRBV12-4 CTSRVDTEAFF
NA TRBV20-1 CSGMTSGSGYEQFF